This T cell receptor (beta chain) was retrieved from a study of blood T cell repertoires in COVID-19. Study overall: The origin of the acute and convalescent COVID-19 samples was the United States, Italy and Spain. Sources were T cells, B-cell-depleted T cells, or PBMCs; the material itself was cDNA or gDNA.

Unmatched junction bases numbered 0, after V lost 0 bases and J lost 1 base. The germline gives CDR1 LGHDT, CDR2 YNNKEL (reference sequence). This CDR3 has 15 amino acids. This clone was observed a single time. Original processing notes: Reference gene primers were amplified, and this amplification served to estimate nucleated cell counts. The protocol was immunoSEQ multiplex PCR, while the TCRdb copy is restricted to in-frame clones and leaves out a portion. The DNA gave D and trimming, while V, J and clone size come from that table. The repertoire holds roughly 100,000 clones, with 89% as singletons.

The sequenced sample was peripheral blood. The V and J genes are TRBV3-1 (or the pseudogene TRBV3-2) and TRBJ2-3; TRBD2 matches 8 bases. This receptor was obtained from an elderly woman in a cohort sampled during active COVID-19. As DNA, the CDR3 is TGTGCCAGCAGCCAAGATAGCGGGGGCACAGATACGCAGTATTTT. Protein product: CASSQDSGGTDTQYF.